Listed here are 12 T cell receptor beta chains from one sample, sequenced in a study of T cell repertoires in cytomegalovirus infection. No cognate antigen is known for these TCRs. TCRdb reanalysed the reads using MiXCR and keeps one entry per CDR3 protein. The sample holds approximately 1,000,000 distinct CDR3 sequences, about a third seen once. Sample: cultured CD8+ T cells from PBMCs, taken from culture after CMV antigen stimulation. All receptors derive from a human donor in good health (CMV status not recorded). Some clones in this sample may be carry-over from other donors' samples.

The genes are TRBV2 and TRBJ2-3; D is uncertain. The germline gives CDR1 SNHLY, CDR2 FYNNEI. V was shortened by 3 bases and J by 4 bases, with 23 bases between the two germline ends. This CDR3 contains 18 residues. CDR3 amino acids: CASSDPLRVASQADTQYF. DNA of the CDR3: TGTGCCAGCAGTGACCCCCTCCGGGTAGCCTCCCAGGCAGATACGCAGTATTTT. The entire variable domain, with the rest obtained from reference TRBV2 and TRBJ2-3, is as follows: EPEVTQTPSHQVTQMGQEVILRCVPISNHLYFYWYRQILGQKVEFLVSFYNNEISEKSEIFDDQFSVERPDGSNFTLKIRSTKLEDSAMYFCASSDPLRVASQADTQYFGPGTRLTVL.

The gene calls are TRBV7-3 and TRBJ2-5, with TRBD2 matching 8 bases. The CDR3 contains 16 residues. V dropped 4 bases and J dropped 5; count of bases not matched to a gene: 12. CDR1 is SGHTA and CDR2 is FQGTGA in the germline V gene. The CDR3 DNA reads as TGTGCCAGCAGCTGGTTAGAACGGGGGGGCTGGGAGACCCAGTACTTC. It specifies CASSWLERGGWETQYF. Drawing the rest from reference TRBV7-3 and TRBJ2-5, the complete variable domain is GAGVSQTPSNKVTEKGKYVELRCDPISGHTALYWYRQSLGQGPEFLIYFQGTGAADDSGLPNDRFFAVRPEGSVSTLKIQRTERGDSAVYLCASSWLERGGWETQYFGPGTRLLVL.

This clonotype was found many times. The chain is built from TRBV6-5 and TRBJ2-5; D gene ambiguous. Trimming pared 6 bases from V and 5 bases from J, leaving 10 bases between. The CDR3 is 12 amino acids. Germline-derived CDR1 and CDR2 are MNHEY and SVGAGI. CDR3: CASSQGRETQYF. CDR3 nucleotides: TGTGCCAGCAGCCAAGGAAGGGAGACCCAGTACTTC.

This clonotype occurred a few times. The V call is TRBV6-1, the J call TRBJ2-7; D tentatively reads TRBD1 or TRBD2 (5 bases each). Germline CDR1 and CDR2: MNHNS and SASEGT. Between the trimmed V and J ends, which lost 1 base and 0 bases, there was a span of 7 bases. CDR3 length equals 14 residues. This CDR3 is CASSEGDGSYEQYF. In DNA form, the CDR3 reads TGTGCCAGCAGTGAAGGGGACGGCTCCTACGAGCAGTACTTC.

The rearrangement links TRBV12-3 or TRBV12-4 to TRBJ2-1; a weak D match, TRBD2 (6 bases). V lost 3 bases to trimming and J lost 7 bases, with 16 bases between them. CDR3 length equals 15 residues. For the CDR3, the DNA is TGTGCCAGCAGTTTCACGTTAGCGGAAGAGAATGAGCAGTTCTTC. Its protein product is CASSFTLAEENEQFF.

This clonotype was seen ten or more times. The chain is built from TRBV7-8 and TRBJ1-4, with D perhaps matching TRBD1 (6 bases). The germline gives CDR1 SGHVS, CDR2 FQNEAQ. V was pared by 2 bases and J by 0 bases, with 22 bases between. This CDR3 is built from 20 residues. Here the CDR3 reads CASSLPSAGATLPTNEKLFF. In DNA form, the CDR3 reads TGTGCCAGCAGCTTACCCTCAGCGGGGGCGACGCTACCAACTAATGAAAAACTGTTTTTT.

V is TRBV25-1 and J is TRBJ2-7; D gene unclear. The CDR3 is 14 amino acids. The V gene's germline CDR1 is MGHDK and CDR2 SYGVNS. V was shortened by 5 bases and J by 2 bases, with 13 bases between the two germline ends. The CDR3: CASSTPEQPYEQYF. The CDR3 DNA sequence: TGTGCCAGCAGTACACCGGAACAACCCTACGAGCAGTACTTC.

This clonotype was counted between two and nine times. The CDR3 loop is CASSLGRKAFF. CDR3 sequence (DNA): TGTGCCAGCAGCTTGGGGCGGAAAGCTTTCTTT. The chain couples TRBV5-6 to TRBJ1-1; D remains unclear. The CDR3 is made up of 11 amino acids. In germline, CDR1 is SGHDT, CDR2 YYEEEE. Deletions cut 0 bases from V and 9 bases from J, with 6 bases between. The full variable domain, completed using reference TRBV5-6 and TRBJ1-1, is DAGVTQSPTHLIKTRGQQVTLRCSPKSGHDTVSWYQQALGQGPQFIFQYYEEEERQRGNFPDRFSGHQFPNYSSELNVNALLLGDSALYLCASSLGRKAFFGQGTRLTVV.

The J gene is TRBJ1-6, the V gene TRBV12-3 or TRBV12-4; D is unresolved. The CDR3 is 12 amino acids. V lost 4 bases to trimming and J lost 7 bases, with 5 bases between them. DNA of the CDR3: TGTGCCAGCAGTTCTATAAATTCACCCCTCCACTTT. Its protein is CASSSINSPLHF.

The chain is built from TRBV6-1 and TRBJ2-1, with D unclear. This CDR3 has 15 residues. Trimming took 2 bases from V and 4 from J, leaving 12 bases between them. Germline V gene lookup returns CDR1 MNHNS and CDR2 SASEGT. The CDR3 DNA is TGTGCCAGCAGTGAACGTGGCCCCACTTACAATGAGCAGTTCTTC. It specifies CASSERGPTYNEQFF.

The chain employs TRBV7-9 and TRBJ2-1, with a possible D match to TRBD2 (5 bases). Per the germline V gene, CDR1 is SEHNR and CDR2 is FQNEAQ (reference sequence). The CDR3 runs 16 residues. V was trimmed by 4 bases and J by 1 base, leaving 14 bases between them. CDR3 sequence: CASSSGGGLSYNEQFF. The CDR3 DNA sequence: TGTGCCAGCAGCTCCGGTGGCGGGCTTTCCTACAATGAGCAGTTCTTC.

The table lists this clonotype with a count of one. This chain connects TRBV6-6 to TRBJ1-1; TRBD1 might be the D (5 bases). The CDR3 is made up of 13 amino acids. Trimming removed 8 bases from V and 4 bases from J, with 14 bases in between. The germline gives CDR1 MNHNY, CDR2 SVGAGI (reference sequence). CDR3 in DNA: TGTGCCAGCTCCAAACCGGGGGGCACTGAAGCTTTCTTT. This sequence encodes CASSKPGGTEAFF.